One sample yielded the 2 T cell receptor beta chains listed below, sequenced in a study of CD8 T cells in Susac syndrome. Random hexamers were used to reverse transcribe about 0.5 to 1 ug of RNA. TCRdb ran MiXCR on the immunoSEQ multiplex PCR reads and lists one entry per CDR3 protein. The top ten hold around 0.15% of the sample, which has over 95,000 distinct CDR3 sequences, 80% to 95% seen once. The material sequenced was CD4+ T cells from PBMCs. Every receptor here comes from a human donor in good health.

This chain links TRBV20-1 with TRBJ2-6, with TRBD2 identical over 7 bases. The CDR3 is 14 residues long. Germline loops: CDR1 DFQATT, CDR2 SNEGSKA (reference sequence). The trim removed 3 bases at V and 4 bases at J, leaving 3 bases unmatched. CDR3: CSASGGIGANVLTF. The CDR3 DNA reads TGCAGTGCTAGCGGGGGGATAGGGGCCAACGTCCTGACTTTC.

This rearrangement joins TRBV7-2 to TRBJ2-3; D remains unclear. CDR1 is SGHTA, CDR2 FQGNSA, per germline. V gave up 5 bases and J gave up 6 bases, with 12 bases separating them. This CDR3 has 13 residues. CDR3 in amino acids: CASSLSPVDTQYF. In DNA form, the CDR3 reads TGTGCCAGCAGCCTAAGCCCCGTGGATACGCAGTATTTT.